This T cell receptor (beta chain) was sequenced in a study of T-cell reconstitution after alpha-beta-depleted transplantation in children. Study-level points and caveats: T-cell counts and diversity were attributed mostly to newly produced T cells one year after transplant. Several hundred expanded graft clones reportedly were the source of alpha-beta T cells about two months after transplant. Day-60 TCRbeta diversity that was high in some patients was derived from surviving recipient T cells and thymic progenitors.

This clonotype was seen ten or more times. The antigen is not known. TCRbeta library construction was performed incorporating unique molecular identifiers. Via MiXCR, TCRdb re-called the PCR reads, giving one row per CDR3 protein. The repertoire consists of approximately 650,000 distinct CDR3 sequences, with around 12% occurring once and the leading ten covering 0.65% to 0.9%. Germline CDR1 DFQATT, CDR2 SNEGSKA (reference sequence). The germline V and J ends were trimmed by 1 base and 4 bases, with 11 bases remaining between them. This CDR3 contains 14 residues. The specimen was PBMCs, collected before TCRalphabeta/CD19-depleted stem cell transplant. The receptor's source is a girl aged 2 to 10 with congenital amegakaryocytic thrombocytopenia, due to receive a stem cell transplant. The chain couples TRBV20-1 to TRBJ1-5, with D unresolved. The CDR3 here is CSARGGLGNQPQHF. In DNA, the CDR3 is TGCAGTGCTAGAGGGGGTCTAGGGAATCAGCCCCAGCATTTT.